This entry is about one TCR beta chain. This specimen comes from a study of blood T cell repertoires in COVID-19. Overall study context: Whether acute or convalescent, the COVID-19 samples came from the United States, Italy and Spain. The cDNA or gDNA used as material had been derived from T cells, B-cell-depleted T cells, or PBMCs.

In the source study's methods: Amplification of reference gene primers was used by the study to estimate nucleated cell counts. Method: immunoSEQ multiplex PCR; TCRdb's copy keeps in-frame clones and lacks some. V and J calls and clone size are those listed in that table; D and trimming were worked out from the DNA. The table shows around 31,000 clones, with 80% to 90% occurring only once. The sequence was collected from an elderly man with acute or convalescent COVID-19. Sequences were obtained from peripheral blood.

The CDR3 bases are TGTGCCAGCAGCTCAGGCGCGAGGGGGAGCTCCTACGAGCAGTACTTC. The encoded protein is CASSSGARGSSYEQYF. The rearrangement joins TRBV5-8 to TRBJ2-7; weak D call: TRBD1 (6 bases). V lost 3 bases and J 0 bases, leaving 16 bases between the germline ends. The germline gives CDR1 SGHTS, CDR2 YDEGEE. CDR3 length: 16 residues.